What follows are 7 T cell receptor beta chains derived from one specimen sequenced in a study of response to subunit inactivated influenza vaccine. TCRdb called the RT-PCR reads again in MiXCR, with one record for every CDR3 protein. This repertoire shows hundreds of thousands of distinct CDR3 sequences, 15% to 19% found once; its top ten account for 11%. The sample consisted of PBMCs from blood, taken less than 13 days after vaccination. The receptors shown here come from a man aged 45 to 65 who received an inactivated influenza vaccine.

The rearrangement joins TRBV6-1 to TRBJ2-2; perhaps TRBD2 as D (5 bases). The CDR3 consists of 16 residues. CDR1 MNHNS and CDR2 SASEGT come from the germline V gene. V lost 7 bases, J lost 1 base, and 16 bases lay in between. The CDR3 bases are TGTGCCAGCACCCCTGTAGCGACACAGAACACCGGGGAGCTGTTTTTT. This gives the protein CASTPVATQNTGELFF.

The chain employs TRBV18 and TRBJ1-2; the D gene is possibly TRBD1 (5 bases). V was trimmed by 3 bases and J by 4 bases, leaving 12 bases between them. The CDR3 runs 14 residues. Germline loops: CDR1 KGHSH, CDR2 LQKENI. CDR3 DNA: TGTGCCAGCTCACCCGGGACGGCCTCCTATGGCTACACCTTC. Protein product: CASSPGTASYGYTF.

This clonotype was counted ten times or more. This sequence joins TRBV5-1 and TRBJ2-1; 9 nucleotides align to TRBD2. The CDR3 length is 14 residues. Germline V gives CDR1 SGHRS, CDR2 YFSETQ. V dropped 2 bases and J dropped 8; count of bases not matched to a gene: 5. CDR3 DNA sequence: TGCGCCAGCAGCTTATCTAGCGGGGCTGATGAGCAGTTCTTC. This translates into CASSLSSGADEQFF.

V is TRBV24-1 and J is TRBJ2-1, with D possibly being TRBD1 (5 bases). Germline V lookup: CDR1 KGHDR, CDR2 SFDVKD. The CDR3 runs 13 residues. V dropped 1 base and J dropped 7 bases, with 7 bases sitting between them. The chain's CDR3 is CATSDFRVNEQFF. The CDR3 DNA is TGTGCCACCAGTGATTTCAGGGTTAATGAGCAGTTCTTC.

V usage is TRBV5-4 and J usage is TRBJ1-6; maybe TRBD1 (5 bases). CDR1 and CDR2 from the germline V gene are SGHNT and YYREEE (reference sequence). CDR3 length: 14 residues. V lost 7 bases to trimming and J lost 7 bases, with 15 bases between them. The CDR3 here is CASRLSQGNSPLHF. The DNA for the CDR3 is TGTGCCAGCCGCCTAAGTCAGGGAAATTCACCCCTCCACTTT.

This clonotype was detected only a few times. The V gene is TRBV2, the J gene TRBJ1-5, with 8 bases identical to TRBD1. This CDR3 has 16 residues. After removal of 6 bases from V and 1 base from J, the junction contained 8 bases not matched to a gene. Per the germline V gene, CDR1 is SNHLY and CDR2 is FYNNEI. The DNA for the CDR3 is TGTGCCAGCAGACCGGACAGGGCGGGAAGCAATCAGCCCCAGCATTTT. This encodes CASRPDRAGSNQPQHF.

V usage is TRBV5-1 and J usage is TRBJ2-7; D may be TRBD2 (6 bases). Trimming left V 1 base short and J 4 bases short, with 12 bases between. This CDR3 region has 14 residues. Per germline, CDR1 SGHRS and CDR2 YFSETQ. The CDR3 sequence: CASSLQTRGYEQYF. Written as DNA, the CDR3 is TGCGCCAGCAGCTTGCAAACGCGGGGTTACGAGCAGTACTTC.